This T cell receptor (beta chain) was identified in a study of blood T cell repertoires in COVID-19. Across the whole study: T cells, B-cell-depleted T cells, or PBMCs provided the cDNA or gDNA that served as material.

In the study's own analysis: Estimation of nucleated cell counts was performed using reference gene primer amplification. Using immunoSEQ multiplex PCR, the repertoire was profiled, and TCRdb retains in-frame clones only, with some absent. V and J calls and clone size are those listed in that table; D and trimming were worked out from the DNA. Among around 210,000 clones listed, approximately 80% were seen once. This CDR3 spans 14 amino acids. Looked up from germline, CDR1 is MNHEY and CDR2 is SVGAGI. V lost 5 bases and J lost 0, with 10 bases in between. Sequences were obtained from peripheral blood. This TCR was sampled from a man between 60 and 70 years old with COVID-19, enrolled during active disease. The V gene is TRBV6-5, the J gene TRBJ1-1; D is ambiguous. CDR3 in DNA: TGTGCCAGCAGTAGGCGACATTTGAACACTGAAGCTTTCTTT. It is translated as CASSRRHLNTEAFF.